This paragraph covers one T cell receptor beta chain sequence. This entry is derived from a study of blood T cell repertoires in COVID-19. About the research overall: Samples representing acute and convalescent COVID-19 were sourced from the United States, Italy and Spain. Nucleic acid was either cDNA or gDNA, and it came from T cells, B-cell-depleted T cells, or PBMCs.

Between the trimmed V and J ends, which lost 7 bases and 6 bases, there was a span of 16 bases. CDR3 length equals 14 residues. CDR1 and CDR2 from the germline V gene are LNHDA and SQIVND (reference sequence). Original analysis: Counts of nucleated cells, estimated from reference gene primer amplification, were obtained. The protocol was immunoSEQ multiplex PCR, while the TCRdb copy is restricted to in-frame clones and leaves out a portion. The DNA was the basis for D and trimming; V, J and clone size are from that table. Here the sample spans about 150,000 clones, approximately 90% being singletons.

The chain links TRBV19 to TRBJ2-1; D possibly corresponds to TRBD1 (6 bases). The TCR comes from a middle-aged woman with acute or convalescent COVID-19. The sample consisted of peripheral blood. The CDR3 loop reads CASIGGLGGNEQFF. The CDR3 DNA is TGTGCCAGTATTGGGGGTCTAGGGGGCAATGAGCAGTTCTTC.